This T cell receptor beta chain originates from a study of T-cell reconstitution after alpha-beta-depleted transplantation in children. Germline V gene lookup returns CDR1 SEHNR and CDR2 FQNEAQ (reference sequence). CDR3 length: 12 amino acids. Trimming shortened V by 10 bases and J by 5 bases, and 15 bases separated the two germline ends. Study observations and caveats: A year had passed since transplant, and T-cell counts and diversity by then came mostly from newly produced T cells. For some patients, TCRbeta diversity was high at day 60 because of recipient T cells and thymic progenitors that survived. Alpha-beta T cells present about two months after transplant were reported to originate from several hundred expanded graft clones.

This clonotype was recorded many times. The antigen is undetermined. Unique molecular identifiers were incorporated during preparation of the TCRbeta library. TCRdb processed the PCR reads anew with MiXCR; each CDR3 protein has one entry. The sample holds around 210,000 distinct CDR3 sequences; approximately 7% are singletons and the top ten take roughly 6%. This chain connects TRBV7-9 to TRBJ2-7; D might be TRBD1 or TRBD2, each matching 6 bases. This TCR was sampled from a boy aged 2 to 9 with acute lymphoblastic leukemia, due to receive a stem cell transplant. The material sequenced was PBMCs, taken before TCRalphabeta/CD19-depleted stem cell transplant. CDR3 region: CATRGGGHEQYF. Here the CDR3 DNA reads TGTGCCACCCGCGGTGGGGGGCACGAGCAGTACTTC. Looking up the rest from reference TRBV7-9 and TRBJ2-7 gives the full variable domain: DTGVSQNPRHKITKRGQNVTFRCDPISEHNRLYWYRQTLGQGPEFLTYFQNEAQLEKSRLLSDRFSAERPKGSFSTLEIQRTEQGDSAMYLCATRGGGHEQYFGPGTRLTVT.